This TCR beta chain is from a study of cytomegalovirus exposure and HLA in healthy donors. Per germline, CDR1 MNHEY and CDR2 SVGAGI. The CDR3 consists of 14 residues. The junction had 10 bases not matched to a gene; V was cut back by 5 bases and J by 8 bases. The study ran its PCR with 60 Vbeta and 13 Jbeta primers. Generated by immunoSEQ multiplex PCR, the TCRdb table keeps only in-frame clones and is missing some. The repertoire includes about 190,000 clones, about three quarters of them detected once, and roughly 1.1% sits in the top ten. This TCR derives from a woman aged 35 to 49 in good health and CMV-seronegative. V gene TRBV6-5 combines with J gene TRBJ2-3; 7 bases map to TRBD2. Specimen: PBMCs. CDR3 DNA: TGTGCCAGCAGTGTTGGGGAGGGGCAGGGTACGCAGTATTTT. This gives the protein CASSVGEGQGTQYF.